This is a list of T cell receptor beta chains from one sample in a study of somatic mutations in cytotoxic T cells in rheumatoid arthritis. Assay: immunoSEQ multiplex PCR; the TCRdb copy retains only in-frame clones and omits some. This table holds about 14,000 clones, under 85% found once. Source material: CD8+ T cells sorted from blood. The source is an adult with rheumatoid arthritis. CDR3s include the opening cysteine and the closing phenylalanine or tryptophan.

V | CDR3
TRBV23-1 | CASIPSGCQETQYF
TRBV27 | CASSLYTGSNQPQHF
TRBV5-5 | CASSLDGIDSPLHF
TRBV2 | CASSEQPNTEAFF
TRBV6-6 | CASSWAGGEQYF
TRBV5-1 | CASSLYGGGLMSEQYF
TRBV29-1 | CSVLFGTEAFF
TRBV5-1 | CASSLRTHNEQFF
TRBV7-8 | CASSKTGGSYNSPLHF
TRBV5-1 | CASSPWDRGHEQYF
TRBV11-2 | CASSSELGPYEQYF
TRBV5-1 | CASSLGPYGEQYF
TRBV4-1 | CASSQDLGGTNTEAFF
TRBV5-6 | CASSLGATGELFF
TRBV15 | CATSSGGAGPSPYNEQFF
TRBV13 | CASSLGQGMETQYF
TRBV29-1 | CSANGPNPSTGELFF
TRBV10-2 | CASSDQRGDQETQYF
TRBV6-5 | CASSYRVTDTQYF
TRBV9 | CASSAYDRGTGELFF
TRBV2 | CASSSIERGDYNEQFF
TRBV9 | CASSVDETSRVINEQFF
TRBV10-3 | CAIYEGTFYGYTF
TRBV5-6 | CASSRGFTEAFF
TRBV21-1 | CASSNYSSGANVLTF
TRBV4-1 | CASSQGRNTEAFF
TRBV7-8 | CASSLGPAGDSTRDNEQFF
TRBV5-6 | CASSPARQSQAEKLFF
TRBV19 | CASSIGARESSYNEQFF
TRBV5-1 | CASSPKTSGGQETQYF
TRBV28 | CASSLFRGGNQPQHF
TRBV7-9 | CASSSGPEAFF
TRBV28 | CATRTPSGMYNEQFF
TRBV19 | CASSIKKTGRTNTEAFF
TRBV2 | CASSGGSSGANVLTF
TRBV19 | CASRRTGENTEAFF
TRBV7-2 | CASSFGEGYYEQYF
TRBV5-1 | CASIPGTGEGELFF
TRBV7-9 | CASSLATRQLQSYEQYF
TRBV5-1 | CASSPIPHLAGGADTQYF
TRBV2 | CASSASTQNGNTIYF